These 32 T cell receptor beta chains originate from one sample sequenced in a study of monozygotic twins with inflammatory bowel disease. TCRdb derives one entry per CDR3 protein from the 5' RACE reads, leaving out DNA. This sample's clone table lists about 210,000 distinct CDR3 sequences. The specimen was blood. These TCRs come from a human donor with ulcerative colitis or Crohn's disease, or a healthy co-twin of an affected twin (not recorded which).

This rearrangement joins TRBV7-9 to TRBJ2-2; no DNA is available, so the TRBD1 call from TCRdb remains unchecked. CDR3 length: 17 amino acids. Germline V gene lookup returns CDR1 SEHNR and CDR2 FQNEAQ (reference sequence). Here the CDR3 reads CASSWRLDSYHTGELFF.

The CDR3 region is CASSLQSGGNTDTQYF. The chain couples TRBV7-3 to TRBJ2-3; lacking DNA, the TRBD2 call made by TCRdb goes unchecked. The CDR3 is 16 amino acids. Germline CDR1 is SGHTA and CDR2 is FQGTGA. Together with reference TRBV7-3 and TRBJ2-3, the CDR3 gives the full variable domain: GAGVSQTPSNKVTEKGKYVELRCDPISGHTALYWYRQSLGQGPEFLIYFQGTGAADDSGLPNDRFFAVRPEGSVSTLKIQRTERGDSAVYLCASSLQSGGNTDTQYFGPGTRLTVL.

This chain links TRBV6-1 with TRBJ2-7; TCRdb reports TRBD1, a call that lacks DNA to check it against. Germline loops: CDR1 MNHNS, CDR2 SASEGT. CDR3 size: 15 residues. CDR3 in amino acids: CASRTGTGKYYEQYF.

J is TRBJ1-1 and V is TRBV29-1. The CDR3 is 12 residues long. From germline, CDR1 is SQVTM and CDR2 ANQGSEA. CDR3 region: CSVGDTYTEAFF.

J is TRBJ2-2 and V is TRBV20-1; the TCRdb call, TRBD1, lacks DNA for checking. CDR1 is DFQATT and CDR2 is SNEGSKA in the germline V gene (reference sequence). The CDR3 consists of 14 residues. CDR3 in amino acids: CSARGTANTGELFF.

This sequence joins TRBV7-9 and TRBJ1-2. CDR1 and CDR2 from the germline V gene are SEHNR and FQNEAQ (reference sequence). The CDR3 runs to 11 residues. CDR3 region: CASSLRYGYTF.

The J gene is TRBJ1-2, the V gene TRBV5-1; absent DNA, TCRdb's TRBD1 call cannot be checked. The germline gives CDR1 SGHRS, CDR2 YFSETQ. There are 15 residues in the CDR3. The CDR3 sequence is CASSRGASLGYGYTF.

The chain carries TRBV5-6 and TRBJ2-7; lacking DNA, the TRBD1 call made by TCRdb goes unchecked. The CDR3 totals 14 residues. The germline V gene has CDR1 SGHDT and CDR2 YYEEEE. CDR3 in amino acids: CASSHPDSAYEQYF.

The chain combines TRBV27 with TRBJ2-7; as DNA is missing, the TRBD1 call by TCRdb cannot be tested. The germline gives CDR1 MNHEY, CDR2 SMNVEV (reference sequence). This CDR3 comprises 12 residues. The CDR3 loop is CASTGADYEQYF.

This chain uses TRBV2 with TRBJ1-1; the D gene TCRdb calls, TRBD1, cannot be checked with no DNA. The CDR3 is 15 residues long. Germline CDR1 SNHLY, CDR2 FYNNEI. This CDR3 is CATNRGPPINTEAFF.

This sequence joins TRBV12-3 or TRBV12-4 and TRBJ1-5; TCRdb designates TRBD1, a call that cannot be tested without DNA. The CDR3 sequence is 14 residues long. This chain's CDR3 is CASRIGGLGQPQYF.

CDR3 loop: CASSLEGQGAWNEQFF. The chain combines TRBV7-2 with TRBJ2-1; the TCRdb D gene call, TRBD1, has no DNA to confirm it. Germline values: CDR1 SGHTA, CDR2 FQGNSA. The CDR3 has 16 residues.

The CDR3 protein is CASSDPTGRDEAFF. The chain is built from TRBV10-2 and TRBJ1-1; the TCRdb call, TRBD1, lacks DNA for checking. The CDR3 covers 14 residues. The germline gives CDR1 WSHSY, CDR2 SAAADI.

This rearrangement joins TRBV12-3 or TRBV12-4 to TRBJ2-3; the D call from TCRdb, TRBD1, cannot be confirmed without DNA. The CDR3 totals 15 residues. This CDR3 reads CASSPRAGATDTQYF.

V gene TRBV9 combines with J gene TRBJ1-1; as DNA is missing, the TRBD1 call by TCRdb cannot be tested. CDR1 and CDR2 (germline): SGDLS, YYNGEE. This CDR3 is built from 18 residues. The CDR3 region is CASSVSPKKTGPYTEAFF.

The gene calls are TRBV5-6 and TRBJ2-3. This CDR3 is 11 amino acids long. Germline CDR1 is SGHDT and CDR2 is YYEEEE. CDR3 loop: CASSYTDTQYF.

The chain's CDR3 is CASSLGLTDQETQYF. The gene calls are TRBV11-2 and TRBJ2-5. CDR3 length: 15 amino acids. Germline lookup yields CDR1 SGHAT and CDR2 FQNNGV.

The chain joins TRBV25-1 to TRBJ2-2. Germline assignment: CDR1 MGHDK and CDR2 SYGVNS. CDR3 length equals 11 residues. The CDR3 reads CASKLFGELFF.

The chain employs TRBV4-3 and TRBJ1-4; absent DNA, TCRdb's TRBD1 call cannot be checked. The CDR3 spans 17 residues. The germline CDR1 and CDR2 sequences are LGHNA and YSLEER. CDR3 residues: CASSQSPWGATNEKLFF.

J is TRBJ2-3 and V is TRBV6-5; the TCRdb call, TRBD1, lacks DNA for checking. Germline CDR1 and CDR2: MNHEY and SVGAGI. The CDR3 is 13 residues long. CDR3 amino acids: CASRGGWADTQYF.

The chain combines TRBV5-1 with TRBJ2-3; TCRdb calls TRBD1, which cannot be checked without DNA. The CDR3 runs 16 residues. The germline V gene has CDR1 SGHRS and CDR2 YFSETQ. This CDR3 reads CASSLGGRGSTDTQYF.

J is TRBJ2-1 and V is TRBV7-2; no DNA is available, so the TRBD1 call from TCRdb remains unchecked. The CDR3 totals 13 residues. The germline V gene has CDR1 SGHTA and CDR2 FQGNSA. CDR3: CASSLRGNNEQFF.

V is TRBV7-9 and J is TRBJ1-6. Germline V gives CDR1 SEHNR, CDR2 FQNEAQ (reference sequence). The CDR3 loop spans 13 amino acids. CDR3 amino acids: CASSLGRNSPLHF. The variable domain in full, with the rest retrieved from reference TRBV7-9 and TRBJ1-6, is DTGVSQNPRHKITKRGQNVTFRCDPISEHNRLYWYRQTLGQGPEFLTYFQNEAQLEKSRLLSDRFSAERPKGSFSTLEIQRTEQGDSAMYLCASSLGRNSPLHFGNGTRLTVT.

This sequence joins TRBV14 and TRBJ2-7. Germline V gene lookup returns CDR1 SGHDN and CDR2 FVKESK. CDR3 size: 13 residues. The CDR3 spells CASSQEGTYEQYF.

The genes are TRBV2 and TRBJ2-5; TCRdb's assignment of TRBD1 cannot be checked, as there is no DNA. The CDR3 is 14 amino acids. The V gene's germline CDR1 is SNHLY and CDR2 FYNNEI. CDR3 sequence: CASTRQQEQETQYF.

This chain joins TRBV5-1 and TRBJ1-4. This CDR3 has 15 amino acids. CDR1 is SGHRS and CDR2 is YFSETQ in the germline V gene. The CDR3: CASSHAGGVGEKLFF.

The V gene is TRBV6-2 or TRBV6-3, the J gene TRBJ2-7; TCRdb designates TRBD1, a call that cannot be tested without DNA. Germline assignment: CDR1 MNHEY and CDR2 SVGEGT. This CDR3 is 15 amino acids long. CDR3 region: CASSADRDRGSEQYF.

The V gene is TRBV20-1, the J gene TRBJ2-1; TCRdb lists TRBD2, though no DNA is available to test this call. From germline, CDR1 is DFQATT and CDR2 SNEGSKA (reference sequence). The CDR3 sequence is 14 residues long. CDR3 protein: CSARASGANNEQFF.

The chain uses TRBV21-1 and TRBJ1-2. TRBV21-1 is assigned pseudogene status. The CDR3 consists of 14 residues. CDR3 loop: CASSKEGGEERYTF.

The chain joins TRBV4-2 to TRBJ1-1; TCRdb gives TRBD1 as the D gene, but with no DNA this cannot be confirmed. Germline V gene sequence: CDR1 LGHNA, CDR2 YNFKEQ. The CDR3 extends over 13 amino acids. The CDR3 sequence is CASTGQASTEAFF.

The chain combines TRBV30 with TRBJ1-1; TCRdb outputs TRBD1, but without DNA this stays unchecked. This CDR3 has 16 residues. Germline V gene data show CDR1 as GTSNPN and CDR2 as SVGIG (reference sequence). CDR3 amino acids: CAWSGGTGSQDTEAFF.

The chain recombines TRBV20-1 with TRBJ1-1; with no DNA, the TCRdb D assignment of TRBD1 cannot be verified. The CDR3 is 12 residues long. Germline V gene lookup returns CDR1 DFQATT and CDR2 SNEGSKA (reference sequence). Here the CDR3 reads CSARGGNTEAFF.